The 25 T cell receptor beta chains below come from one sample, sequenced in a study of blood T cell repertoires in COVID-19. The protocol was immunoSEQ multiplex PCR, while the TCRdb copy is restricted to in-frame clones and leaves out a portion. Among approximately 200,000 clones listed, 80% to 85% were seen once. Material for sequencing was peripheral blood. Every receptor here comes from a young woman who had recovered from COVID-19.

The V and J genes are TRBV6-1 and TRBJ1-2; no clear D. This CDR3 is built from 13 residues. With 1 base removed from V and 4 bases from J, the gap between germline ends came to 7 bases. CDR1 is MNHNS and CDR2 is SASEGT in the germline V gene. CDR3 protein: CASSEGWSYGYTF. The CDR3 DNA reads TGTGCCAGCAGTGAAGGTTGGAGCTATGGCTACACCTTC.

V is TRBV7-2 and J is TRBJ1-5; 9 nucleotides align to TRBD1. Germline V gene sequence: CDR1 SGHTA, CDR2 FQGNSA. CDR3 length: 16 amino acids. The junction had 7 bases not matched to a gene; V was cut back by 4 bases and J by 3 bases. CDR3 DNA sequence: TGTGCCAGCAGCTACTCCGGGACAGGGAACAATCAGCCCCAGCATTTT. This encodes CASSYSGTGNNQPQHF.

In regard to this clone: Other nucleotide sequences in the sample specify the same CDR3. The chain carries TRBV5-1 and TRBJ2-5, with D perhaps TRBD1 (6 bases). Germline V lookup: CDR1 SGHRS, CDR2 YFSETQ. This CDR3 is built from 13 residues. The V gene lost 2 bases and the J gene lost 5 bases, with 10 bases spanning the gap. The chain's CDR3 is CASSLGGEETQYF. The DNA for the CDR3 is TGCGCCAGCAGCTTAGGGGGAGAGGAGACCCAGTACTTC. Full variable domain (outside the CDR3, taken from reference TRBV5-1 and TRBJ2-5): KAGVTQTPRYLIKTRGQQVTLSCSPISGHRSVSWYQQTPGQGLQFLFEYFSETQRNKGNFPGRFSGRQFSNSRSEMNVSTLELGDSALYLCASSLGGEETQYFGPGTRLLVL.

The V gene is TRBV5-1, the J gene TRBJ2-1; 9 bases are shared with TRBD1. The CDR3 extends over 15 amino acids. The J segment lost 4 bases and the V segment lost 4 bases, leaving 6 bases of the junction unmatched. Germline V gene sequence: CDR1 SGHRS, CDR2 YFSETQ. CDR3 amino acids: CASSDEQGAYNEQFF. The CDR3 DNA reads as TGCGCCAGCAGCGATGAACAGGGGGCTTACAATGAGCAGTTCTTC.

This clone has more than one count but fewer than ten. The chain joins TRBV6-2 or TRBV6-3 to TRBJ1-2; TRBD1 is a possible D gene (6 bases). V was cut by 5 bases and J by 2 bases, with 9 bases left in between. The CDR3 covers 13 residues. Germline loops: CDR1 MNHEY, CDR2 SVGEGT. The CDR3 bases are TGTGCCAGCAGTCCACAGGGAAACTATGGCTACACCTTC. Translated, it gives CASSPQGNYGYTF.

This chain uses TRBV7-2 with TRBJ2-7; 7 nucleotides line up with TRBD2. There are 14 residues in the CDR3. The ends lost 4 bases at V and 7 bases at J; junction bases unmatched: 10. Germline V gene sequence: CDR1 SGHTA, CDR2 FQGNSA. The CDR3 DNA reads TGTGCCAGCAGCTACCAAGCGGGAATTAGTGAGCAGTACTTC. It yields the protein CASSYQAGISEQYF.

V gene TRBV5-1 combines with J gene TRBJ2-1; TRBD1 might be the D (6 bases). CDR3 length equals 15 residues. V dropped 0 bases and J dropped 4 bases, with 11 bases sitting between them. Germline CDR1 and CDR2: SGHRS and YFSETQ. The CDR3 loop is CASSLGGQMYNEQFF. In DNA form, the CDR3 reads TGCGCCAGCAGCTTGGGGGGACAAATGTACAATGAGCAGTTCTTC.

J is TRBJ2-2 and V is TRBV5-1; 7 bases fit TRBD2. CDR1 is SGHRS, CDR2 YFSETQ, per germline. V lost 1 base, J lost 4 bases, and 7 bases stayed unmatched. The CDR3 is 16 amino acids. The CDR3 nucleotides are TGCGCCAGCAGCTTGTTCGGGCTAGCGGCCACCGGGGAGCTGTTTTTT. Protein: CASSLFGLAATGELFF.

The gene calls are TRBV27 and TRBJ2-5; TRBD2 might be the D (6 bases). CDR3 length: 13 amino acids. With 2 bases removed from V and 9 bases from J, the gap between germline ends came to 13 bases. Germline V CDR1 and CDR2: MNHEY, SMNVEV (reference sequence). The CDR3 nucleotides are TGTGCCAGCAGTTTAAGAGGAGGGGAAGCCCAGTACTTC. This encodes CASSLRGGEAQYF.

The chain uses TRBV5-6 and TRBJ2-3; TRBD2 matches at 10 bases. The CDR3 has 15 residues. V shed 5 bases and J 5 bases; nucleotides not matched to a gene: 8. The germline V gene encodes CDR1 SGHDT and CDR2 YYEEEE. The CDR3 loop reads CASRLSGRGGDTQYF. The CDR3 nucleotides read TGTGCCAGCAGACTCAGCGGGAGGGGAGGAGATACGCAGTATTTT.

This clone was seen just once. V usage is TRBV4-2 and J usage is TRBJ2-7; D ambiguous. The CDR3 runs 13 residues. The V gene's germline CDR1 is LGHNA and CDR2 YNFKEQ. V lost 1 base to trimming and J lost 4 bases, with 8 bases between them. The CDR3 sequence is CASSQGSEYEQYF. In DNA, the CDR3 is TGTGCCAGCAGCCAAGGGAGCGAGTACGAGCAGTACTTC.

This clone was counted between two and nine times. V is TRBV19 and J is TRBJ1-2; TRBD1 aligns across 9 bases. Germline lookup yields CDR1 LNHDA and CDR2 SQIVND (reference sequence). The V gene end was trimmed by 3 bases and the J gene end by 2 bases; junction bases not matched to a gene: 10. This CDR3 comprises 17 residues. CDR3 DNA sequence: TGTGCCAGTAGTATCCGGGACAGGGCCTCTGCGAACTATGGCTACACCTTC. This translates into CASSIRDRASANYGYTF.

This chain uses TRBV5-1 with TRBJ2-3; D is uncertain. This CDR3 contains 14 residues. With 2 bases removed from V and 0 bases from J, the gap between germline ends came to 7 bases. CDR1 and CDR2 (germline): SGHRS, YFSETQ. The CDR3, as DNA: TGCGCCAGCAGCTTTCAGGCCAGCACAGATACGCAGTATTTT. Its translation: CASSFQASTDTQYF.

This clone was observed a few times. The CDR3 DNA sequence: TGTGCCAGCAGTTTTCCTAGCGGGAGGGGAGAGACCCAGTACTTC. Translating gives CASSFPSGRGETQYF. This chain links TRBV6-6 with TRBJ2-5, with 12 nucleotides matching TRBD2. The V gene's germline CDR1 is MNHNY and CDR2 SVGAGI (reference sequence). The CDR3 is made up of 15 amino acids. V lost 4 bases, J lost 4 bases, and 4 bases stayed unmatched.

V usage is TRBV30 and J usage is TRBJ1-2, with D perhaps TRBD1 (6 bases). The V end was cut by 0 bases, the J end by 8 bases, with 7 bases between. The CDR3 covers 11 residues. Germline V gives CDR1 GTSNPN, CDR2 SVGIG (reference sequence). CDR3 nucleotide sequence: TGTGCCTGGAGTGTACAGGGCGGCTACACCTTC. This codes for CAWSVQGGYTF. Using reference TRBV30 and TRBJ1-2 for the parts outside the CDR3, the full variable domain is SQTIHQWPATLVQPVGSPLSLECTVEGTSNPNLYWYRQAAGRGLQLLFYSVGIGQISSEVPQNLSASRPQDRQFILSSKKLLLSDSGFYLCAWSVQGGYTFGSGTRLTVV.

This clone has only a few counts. V is TRBV5-1 and J is TRBJ1-1; 10 nucleotides agree with TRBD1. V lost 2 bases, J lost 6 bases, and 7 bases stayed unmatched. The CDR3 runs to 15 residues. CDR1 is SGHRS and CDR2 is YFSETQ in the germline V gene. The DNA for the CDR3 is TGCGCCAGCAGCTTTAACGCCGGGACAGGGGCTGAAGCTTTCTTT. It encodes CASSFNAGTGAEAFF.

This clone appeared once. The chain couples TRBV24-1 to TRBJ2-2; 10 bases agree with TRBD1. The CDR3 is 13 residues long. In germline, CDR1 is KGHDR, CDR2 SFDVKD. With 10 bases clipped from V and 6 bases from J, the junction kept 4 bases outside the gene matches. The CDR3 spells CATRDRGSGELFF. CDR3 sequence (DNA): TGTGCCACGAGGGACAGGGGATCCGGGGAGCTGTTTTTT.

This rearrangement joins TRBV5-1 to TRBJ2-1; possibly TRBD1 for D (6 bases). V was shortened by 5 bases and J by 6 bases, with 15 bases between the two germline ends. The germline CDR1 and CDR2 sequences are SGHRS and YFSETQ. CDR3 length: 14 amino acids. Written as DNA, the CDR3 is TGCGCCAGCAGAGGACAACAGGGACGCAATGAGCAGTTCTTC. Translated, it gives CASRGQQGRNEQFF.

This clone was observed once. The genes are TRBV6-5 and TRBJ2-1; 10 bases are shared with TRBD2. CDR1 MNHEY and CDR2 SVGAGI come from the germline V gene. V was clipped by 5 bases and J by 3 bases; unmatched bases: 4. The CDR3 extends over 15 amino acids. CDR3 protein: CASSLAGEVYNEQFF. CDR3 DNA sequence: TGTGCCAGCAGTCTAGCGGGAGAAGTCTACAATGAGCAGTTCTTC.

J is TRBJ1-2 and V is TRBV7-2; tentatively, D is TRBD1 (6 bases). The V end was cut by 2 bases, the J end by 0 bases, with 16 bases between. The germline V gene has CDR1 SGHTA and CDR2 FQGNSA. This CDR3 has 17 residues. The CDR3 here is CASSLSRGGVPNYGYTF. CDR3 nucleotide sequence: TGTGCCAGCAGCTTAAGCAGGGGCGGAGTTCCTAACTATGGCTACACCTTC.

This sequence joins TRBV2 and TRBJ1-2; 8 nucleotides line up with TRBD1. CDR1 SNHLY and CDR2 FYNNEI come from the germline V gene. The CDR3 contains 14 residues. Trimming cost V 4 bases and J 5 bases; bases outside gene matches: 6. The CDR3 is CASSAETGAYGYTF. CDR3 in DNA: TGTGCCAGCAGTGCTGAGACAGGGGCGTATGGCTACACCTTC. The variable domain in full, with the rest retrieved from reference TRBV2 and TRBJ1-2, is EPEVTQTPSHQVTQMGQEVILRCVPISNHLYFYWYRQILGQKVEFLVSFYNNEISEKSEIFDDQFSVERPDGSNFTLKIRSTKLEDSAMYFCASSAETGAYGYTFGSGTRLTVV.

The rearrangement joins TRBV7-9 to TRBJ2-7; 7 bases are shared with TRBD2. This CDR3 has 12 residues. CDR1 is SEHNR, CDR2 FQNEAQ, per germline (reference sequence). V trimming: 7 bases; J trimming: 5 bases; junction bases outside the gene matches: 5. CDR3 in DNA: TGTGCCAGCACCCTGGGGGGGGACGAGCAGTACTTC. Translating gives CASTLGGDEQYF.

This rearrangement joins TRBV19 to TRBJ1-2; the match to TRBD1 covers 7 bases. V lost 11 bases to trimming and J lost 3 bases; unmatched junction nucleotides: 9. The germline CDR1 and CDR2 sequences are LNHDA and SQIVND (reference sequence). The CDR3 has 13 residues. The DNA of the CDR3 is TGTGCCGTATACAGGGGTACCGACTATGGCTACACCTTC. This gives the protein CAVYRGTDYGYTF.

J is TRBJ1-6 and V is TRBV5-3, with 7 positions matching TRBD1. TRBV5-3 carries the ORF label, with uncertain function. This CDR3 is built from 17 residues. Unmatched junction bases numbered 12, after V lost 4 bases and J lost 5 bases. The CDR3 coding sequence is TGTGCCAGAAGCCCGGACCGGCGGGACAGAGATAATTCACCCCTCCACTTT. Protein: CARSPDRRDRDNSPLHF.

V gene TRBV28 combines with J gene TRBJ1-6; 8 nucleotides align to TRBD1. There are 14 residues in the CDR3. The germline gives CDR1 MDHEN, CDR2 SYDVKM. Unmatched junction bases numbered 2, after V lost 5 bases and J lost 5 bases. In DNA, the CDR3 is TGTGCCAGCAGTCCGACAGGGGATAATTCACCCCTCCACTTT. Translated, it gives CASSPTGDNSPLHF.